The 15 T cell receptor beta chains below were found in one sample sequenced in a study of blood T cells in healthy people across ages. Through a sample-barcoded 5' primer and a J-beta primer mix, a second PCR was run for roughly 6 to 12 cycles. TCRdb re-called the 5' RACE reads with MiXCR, one entry per CDR3 protein. The repertoire has more than 750,000 distinct CDR3 sequences, roughly 29% of them found once; the top ten carry about 10%. This same sample was also part of a study on T cells of mothers and their children.

The sample comprised blood. The receptors were gathered from a woman aged 40-49 years in good health.

The chain uses TRBV7-3 and TRBJ2-3, with D tentatively TRBD2 (5 bases). Trimming stripped 6 bases from V and 5 bases from J, with 15 bases between. The CDR3 totals 14 residues. Per germline, CDR1 SGHTA and CDR2 FQGTGA. The CDR3 sequence is CASSRSGTVDTQYF. The CDR3, as DNA: TGTGCCAGCAGTCGAAGCGGAACTGTAGATACGCAGTATTTT.

This clonotype was picked up a small number of times. In nucleotides, the CDR3 is TGTGCCACCGGACTAGGATACAATGAGCAGTTCTTC. It encodes CATGLGYNEQFF. The rearrangement joins TRBV10-3 to TRBJ2-1; 7 bases map to TRBD2. The CDR3 is made up of 12 amino acids. Germline-derived CDR1 and CDR2 are ENHRY and SYGVKD. V shed 10 bases, J shed 4 bases, and the junction held 4 bases outside the gene matches.

This clonotype has a handful of counts. The V and J genes are TRBV19 and TRBJ2-7; possible D gene TRBD2, 6 bases. The germline V gene encodes CDR1 LNHDA and CDR2 SQIVND (reference sequence). The V end was cut by 5 bases, the J end by 3 bases, with 11 bases between. The CDR3 has 13 amino acids. The CDR3 region is CASSPSSGYEQYF. The CDR3 nucleotides read TGTGCCAGTAGTCCCAGTAGCGGCTACGAGCAGTACTTC.

The rearrangement joins TRBV5-6 to TRBJ2-5; a possible D gene is TRBD1 (6 bases). The V gene's germline CDR1 is SGHDT and CDR2 YYEEEE. Trimming stripped 7 bases from V and 0 bases from J, with 13 bases between. The CDR3 is made up of 14 amino acids. CDR3 DNA: TGTGCCAGCCAGATGAGACAGGACCAAGAGACCCAGTACTTC. It codes for CASQMRQDQETQYF.

The gene calls are TRBV7-2 and TRBJ2-1; tentatively, D is TRBD2 (5 bases). The J call may be incorrect, as the DNA end agrees better with TRBJ2-7. Germline V gene lookup returns CDR1 SGHTA and CDR2 FQGNSA. This CDR3 contains 15 residues. The CDR3 here is CASSSSSSSYNEQYF. The CDR3 coding sequence is TGTGCCAGCAGCTCTAGCAGTAGCTCCTACAATGAGCAGTACTTC.

This chain links TRBV7-2 with TRBJ1-5; D ambiguous. The CDR3 length is 13 residues. Germline lookup yields CDR1 SGHTA and CDR2 FQGNSA. The V gene lost 2 bases and the J gene lost 7 bases, with 9 bases spanning the gap. The DNA of the CDR3 is TGTGCCAGCAGCTTATCGCCTTCCCAGCCCCAGCATTTT. Encoded protein: CASSLSPSQPQHF.

This clonotype was counted once. The chain uses TRBV20-1 and TRBJ1-2; 7 positions agree with TRBD1. From germline, CDR1 is DFQATT and CDR2 SNEGSKA (reference sequence). There are 14 residues in the CDR3. V was clipped by 5 bases and J by 3 bases; unmatched bases: 9. The CDR3 region has the DNA TGCAGTGCTGCTGGGACAGCAACTGACTATGGCTACACCTTC. Protein: CSAAGTATDYGYTF.

Comments on this clonotype: The junction and the germline gene differ at one end; a read error may be behind it. J is TRBJ1-2 and V is TRBV7-2; D gene ambiguous. The CDR3 length is 14 residues. CDR1 is SGHTA and CDR2 is FQGNSA in the germline V gene. The CDR3 bases are TGTGTCAGCAGCCACTTAACAGCTAACTATGGCTACACCTTC. Its translation: CVSSHLTANYGYTF.

This chain links TRBV7-2 with TRBJ1-1, with D possibly TRBD1 on 5 matching bases. The CDR3 loop spans 14 amino acids. With 7 bases removed from V and 1 base from J, the gap between germline ends came to 13 bases. The germline V gene encodes CDR1 SGHTA and CDR2 FQGNSA. The CDR3 loop is CASILRGGNTEAFF. The CDR3 DNA sequence: TGTGCCAGCATCCTTAGGGGCGGGAACACTGAAGCTTTCTTT.

This clonotype came up a few times. J is TRBJ2-7 and V is TRBV6-2 or TRBV6-3, with 9 bases that match TRBD1. The CDR3 length is 14 residues. Germline V gene data show CDR1 as MNHEY and CDR2 as SVGEGT. V dropped 6 bases and J dropped 5; count of bases not matched to a gene: 8. The CDR3 loop is CASRLGQGPHEQYF. The CDR3 DNA sequence: TGTGCCAGCAGACTGGGACAGGGCCCCCACGAGCAGTACTTC.

This clonotype was observed a few times. This sequence joins TRBV3-1 and TRBJ2-7, with D possibly called TRBD1 or TRBD2 (5 bases each). Germline CDR1 and CDR2: LGHDT and YNNKEL (reference sequence). The CDR3 loop spans 16 amino acids. The germline V and J ends were trimmed by 3 bases and 0 bases, with 15 bases remaining between them. CDR3 protein: CASSHLVGTSSYEQYF. CDR3 nucleotides: TGTGCCAGCAGCCATCTCGTGGGGACCAGCTCCTACGAGCAGTACTTC.

This clonotype was observed many times. V is TRBV29-1 and J is TRBJ2-4; 7 nucleotides line up with TRBD1. The CDR3 contains 15 residues. J was trimmed by 1 base and V by 6 bases; bases with no gene match: 9. Germline CDR1 SQVTM, CDR2 ANQGSEA. In nucleotides, the CDR3 is TGCAGCGTGAGGACAGGCGGTCGGGCCAAAAACATTCAGTACTTC. The encoded protein is CSVRTGGRAKNIQYF.

Only one count was recorded for this clonotype. This clone may be a read error of a much larger clone one base away. The chain employs TRBV5-1 and TRBJ2-1, with D maybe TRBD1 (5 bases). Germline assignment: CDR1 SGHRS and CDR2 YFSETQ. Deletions cut 0 bases from V and 10 bases from J, with 14 bases between. The CDR3 is 14 amino acids. The CDR3 nucleotides are TGCGCCAGCAGCTTGGCACAAGGGGTCGACGAGCAGTTCTTC. It specifies CASSLAQGVDEQFF.

There are many counts of this clonotype. This chain connects TRBV4-1 to TRBJ2-7; 7 bases map to TRBD1. Germline loops: CDR1 MGHRA, CDR2 YSYEKL. This CDR3 region has 16 residues. V gave up 2 bases and J gave up 3 bases; unmatched junction bases: 10. CDR3: CASSQQLGTENYEQYF. The CDR3 coding sequence is TGCGCCAGCAGCCAACAATTAGGGACAGAAAACTACGAGCAGTACTTC.

The sample holds many counts of this clonotype. The J gene is TRBJ2-4, the V gene TRBV7-9; TRBD2 aligns across 14 bases. Germline V CDR1 and CDR2: SEHNR, FQNEAQ (reference sequence). V shed 4 bases, J shed 13 bases, and the junction held 12 bases outside the gene matches. The CDR3 covers 16 residues. The CDR3 region has the DNA TGTGCCAGCAGCTCTCACATTGGACTAGCGGGGGGTGAGCAGTACTTC. This sequence encodes CASSSHIGLAGGEQYF.